The 14 T cell receptor beta chains given below trace back to one sample, sequenced in a study of blood T cell repertoires in COVID-19 (dated by TCRdb to the early 2020s). The method was the immunoSEQ multiplex PCR assay. TCRdb mirrors the immuneACCESS table, restricted to in-frame sequences. Some clones are absent from its copies; in checked studies, under half trace to an unresolved V gene, and the reason for the others is unknown. For this sample the table gives over 150,000 clones, of which 65% to 85% were detected only once. The leading ten clones occupy more than 3% of the sample. Sequencing was carried out using peripheral blood. These TCRs come from an elderly woman with acute or convalescent COVID-19.

Remarks on this clone: Distinct nucleotide sequences in the sample also encode this CDR3. V and J are TRBV6-6 and TRBJ1-5; no firm D call. The germline CDR1 and CDR2 sequences are MNHNY and SVGAGI (reference sequence). This CDR3 contains 12 residues. Trimming left V 0 bases short and J 9 bases short, with 6 bases between. Written as DNA, the CDR3 is TGTGCCAGCAGTTACTCCTCTCTGCCCCAGCATTTT. Its protein is CASSYSSLPQHF.

V gene TRBV10-3 combines with J gene TRBJ2-3, with D tentatively TRBD2 (7 bases). Germline CDR1 reads ENHRY; CDR2 reads SYGVKD. The CDR3 is 21 amino acids. Trimming stripped 4 bases from V and 0 bases from J, with 29 bases between. CDR3 in amino acids: CAISVVSGMDSEGLSTDTQYF. As DNA, the CDR3 is TGTGCCATCAGTGTAGTAAGCGGGATGGACAGTGAGGGGCTCAGCACAGATACGCAGTATTTT.

This clone was seen only a few times. The chain combines TRBV19 with TRBJ2-1; D might be TRBD1 (9 bases). Germline CDR1 LNHDA, CDR2 SQIVND (reference sequence). CDR3 length equals 16 residues. V lost 5 bases and J 6 bases, leaving 20 bases between the germline ends. The CDR3 DNA follows: TGTGCCAGTAGTCCCCGGGGGGGGACAGGGTCCAATGAGCAGTTCTTC. Residues: CASSPRGGTGSNEQFF.

The chain joins TRBV5-1 to TRBJ1-2, with a tentative D call TRBD1 (6 bases). Between the trimmed V and J ends, which lost 0 bases and 5 bases, there was a span of 11 bases. The germline gives CDR1 SGHRS, CDR2 YFSETQ. The CDR3 length is 14 residues. The CDR3 DNA reads as TGCGCCAGCAGCTTGGCAACAGGGCCTTATGGCTACACCTTC. This encodes CASSLATGPYGYTF.

This sequence joins TRBV2 and TRBJ2-2; weak D call: TRBD2 (6 bases). V lost 8 bases and J 6 bases, leaving 16 bases between the germline ends. This CDR3 comprises 14 residues. CDR1 and CDR2 from the germline V gene are SNHLY and FYNNEI. The CDR3 sequence is CASLWRETAGELFF. The CDR3 DNA reads TGTGCCAGCTTATGGAGGGAGACGGCCGGGGAGCTGTTTTTT.

There are a few counts of this clone. V usage is TRBV7-9 and J usage is TRBJ1-4; D may be TRBD1 (5 bases). V lost 3 bases, J lost 2 bases, and 10 bases lay in between. This CDR3 is 15 amino acids long. Germline V lookup: CDR1 SEHNR, CDR2 FQNEAQ (reference sequence). The CDR3 here is CASSLPRATNEKLFF. The CDR3 nucleotides are TGTGCCAGCAGCTTGCCCAGGGCCACTAATGAAAAACTGTTTTTT.

This rearrangement joins TRBV6-5 to TRBJ1-4; D call uncertain. The CDR3 has 15 amino acids. The V end lost 0 bases, the J end lost 7 bases, and 12 bases lay between the germline ends. Per germline, CDR1 MNHEY and CDR2 SVGAGI. The CDR3 is CASSYSGTRGEKLFF. The CDR3 DNA reads as TGTGCCAGCAGTTACTCTGGTACCCGGGGTGAAAAACTGTTTTTT.

The chain joins TRBV7-2 to TRBJ2-7, with D perhaps matching TRBD1 (6 bases). The CDR3 is 16 residues long. From germline, CDR1 is SGHTA and CDR2 FQGNSA. Trimming stripped 1 base from V and 4 bases from J, with 17 bases between. CDR3 sequence (DNA): TGTGCCAGCAGCTTAGAACGGTCAGGGGTTTCGTACGAGCAGTACTTC. This encodes CASSLERSGVSYEQYF.

The chain employs TRBV3-1 (or the pseudogene TRBV3-2) and TRBJ1-1; D may be TRBD1 (6 bases). The V gene lost 4 bases and the J gene lost 12 bases, with 15 bases spanning the gap. This CDR3 has 12 amino acids. Per the germline V gene, CDR1 is LGHDT and CDR2 is YNNKEL (reference sequence). CDR3 in DNA: TGTGCCAGCAGCCTCCGGGGGGCAGGGACTTTCTTT. Its translation is CASSLRGAGTFF.

This clone was detected a few times. The V call is TRBV11-1, the J call TRBJ2-7, with a tentative D call TRBD1 (5 bases). Per germline, CDR1 SGHAT and CDR2 FQDESV (reference sequence). Between the trimmed V and J ends, which lost 5 bases and 2 bases, there was a span of 19 bases. The CDR3 spans 16 residues. The CDR3 here is CASSALQDKGTYEQYF. The CDR3 DNA is TGTGCCAGCAGCGCTTTGCAGGACAAGGGTACCTACGAGCAGTACTTC.

This clone was counted only a few times. The chain carries TRBV10-3 and TRBJ1-1, with 7 bases fitting TRBD1. This CDR3 is built from 13 residues. Germline trimming cut 2 bases from V and 4 bases from J; bases unmatched to any gene: 1. Germline CDR1 reads ENHRY; CDR2 reads SYGVKD. CDR3 coding DNA: TGTGCCATCAGTGAGACAGGGGTCACTGAAGCTTTCTTT. Translated: CAISETGVTEAFF.

This chain uses TRBV29-1 with TRBJ2-1; TRBD2 aligns across 7 bases. From germline, CDR1 is SQVTM and CDR2 ANQGSEA. The CDR3 has 14 residues. J was trimmed by 10 bases and V by 7 bases; bases with no gene match: 16. The CDR3 protein is CSGARGEGPREQFF. The CDR3 DNA follows: TGCAGCGGTGCCCGGGGGGAGGGTCCCCGGGAGCAGTTCTTC.

The genes are TRBV5-5 and TRBJ1-6, with D unclear. Trimming stripped 0 bases from V and 7 bases from J, with 8 bases between. Looked up from germline, CDR1 is SGHKS and CDR2 is YYEKEE (reference sequence). This CDR3 contains 14 residues. CDR3 in DNA: TGTGCCAGCAGCTTGGGGCCCCCCAATTCACCCCTCCACTTT. Its protein product is CASSLGPPNSPLHF.

This rearrangement joins TRBV4-2 to TRBJ2-5; 11 bases map to TRBD2. Losses at the gene ends were 1 base for V and 4 bases for J; bases not matched to a gene: 8. The length of the CDR3 is 17 residues. CDR1 LGHNA and CDR2 YNFKEQ come from the germline V gene. The CDR3 sequence: CASSQGGSGGAPETQYF. Here the CDR3 DNA reads TGTGCCAGCAGCCAAGGGGGTAGCGGGGGGGCCCCAGAGACCCAGTACTTC.